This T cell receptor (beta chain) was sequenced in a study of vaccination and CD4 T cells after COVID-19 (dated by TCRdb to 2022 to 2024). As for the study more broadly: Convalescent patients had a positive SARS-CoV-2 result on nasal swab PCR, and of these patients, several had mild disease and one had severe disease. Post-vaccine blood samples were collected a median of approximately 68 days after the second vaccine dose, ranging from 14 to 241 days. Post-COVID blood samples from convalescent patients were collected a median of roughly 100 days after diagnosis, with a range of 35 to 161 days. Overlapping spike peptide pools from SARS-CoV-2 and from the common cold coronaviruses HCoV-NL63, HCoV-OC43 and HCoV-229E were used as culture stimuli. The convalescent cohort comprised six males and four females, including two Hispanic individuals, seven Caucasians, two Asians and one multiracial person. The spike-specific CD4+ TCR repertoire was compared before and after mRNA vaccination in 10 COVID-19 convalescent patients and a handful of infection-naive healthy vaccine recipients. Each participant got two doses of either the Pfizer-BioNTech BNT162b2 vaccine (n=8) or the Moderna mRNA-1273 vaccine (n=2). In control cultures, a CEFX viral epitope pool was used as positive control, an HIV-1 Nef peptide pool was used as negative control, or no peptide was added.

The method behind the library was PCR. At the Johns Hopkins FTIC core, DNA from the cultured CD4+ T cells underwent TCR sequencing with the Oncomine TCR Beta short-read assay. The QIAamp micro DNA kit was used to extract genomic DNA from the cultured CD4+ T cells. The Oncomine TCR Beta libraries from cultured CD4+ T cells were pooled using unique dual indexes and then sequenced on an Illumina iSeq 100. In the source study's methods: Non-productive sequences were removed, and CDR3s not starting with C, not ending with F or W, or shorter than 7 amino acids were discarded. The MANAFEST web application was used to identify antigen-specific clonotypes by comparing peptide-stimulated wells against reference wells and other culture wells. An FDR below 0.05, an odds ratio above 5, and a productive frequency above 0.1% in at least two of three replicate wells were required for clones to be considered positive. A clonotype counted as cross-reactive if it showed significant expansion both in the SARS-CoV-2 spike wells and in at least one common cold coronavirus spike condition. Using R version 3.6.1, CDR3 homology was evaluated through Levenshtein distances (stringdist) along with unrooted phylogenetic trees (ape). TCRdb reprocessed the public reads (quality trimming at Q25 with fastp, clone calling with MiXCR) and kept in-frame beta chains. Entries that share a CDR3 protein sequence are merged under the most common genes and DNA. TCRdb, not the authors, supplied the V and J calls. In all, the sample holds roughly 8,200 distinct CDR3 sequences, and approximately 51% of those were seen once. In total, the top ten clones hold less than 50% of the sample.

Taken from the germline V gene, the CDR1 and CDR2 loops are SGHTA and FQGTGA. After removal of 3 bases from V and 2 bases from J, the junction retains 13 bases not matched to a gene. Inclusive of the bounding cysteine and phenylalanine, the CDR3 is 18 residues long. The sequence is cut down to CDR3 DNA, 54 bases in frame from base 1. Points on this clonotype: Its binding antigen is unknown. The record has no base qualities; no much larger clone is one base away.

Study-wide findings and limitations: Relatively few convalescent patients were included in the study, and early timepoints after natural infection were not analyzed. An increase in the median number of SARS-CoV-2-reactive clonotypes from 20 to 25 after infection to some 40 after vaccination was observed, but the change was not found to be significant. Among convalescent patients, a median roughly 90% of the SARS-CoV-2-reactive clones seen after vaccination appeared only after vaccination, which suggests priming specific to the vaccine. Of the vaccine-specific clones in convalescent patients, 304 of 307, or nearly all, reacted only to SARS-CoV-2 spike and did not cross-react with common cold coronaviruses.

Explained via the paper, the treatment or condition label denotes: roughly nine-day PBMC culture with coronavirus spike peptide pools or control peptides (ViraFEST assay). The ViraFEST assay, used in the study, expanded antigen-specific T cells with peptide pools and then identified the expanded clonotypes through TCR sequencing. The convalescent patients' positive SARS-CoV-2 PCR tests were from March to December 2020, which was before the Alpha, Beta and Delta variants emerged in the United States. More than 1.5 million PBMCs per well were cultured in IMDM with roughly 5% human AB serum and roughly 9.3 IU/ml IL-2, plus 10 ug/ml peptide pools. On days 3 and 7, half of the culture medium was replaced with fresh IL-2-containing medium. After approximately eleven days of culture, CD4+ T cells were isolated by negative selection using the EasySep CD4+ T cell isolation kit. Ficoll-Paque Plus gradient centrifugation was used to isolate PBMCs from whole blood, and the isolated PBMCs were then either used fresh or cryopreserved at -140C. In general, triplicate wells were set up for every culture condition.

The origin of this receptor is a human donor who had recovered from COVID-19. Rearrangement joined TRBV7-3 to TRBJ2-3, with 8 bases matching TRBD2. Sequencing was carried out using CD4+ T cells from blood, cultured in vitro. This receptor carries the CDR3 CASSLGDDAGGITDTQYF. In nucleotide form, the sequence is TGTGCCAGCAGCTTGGGCGATGATGCGGGGGGAATCACAGATACGCAGTATTTT. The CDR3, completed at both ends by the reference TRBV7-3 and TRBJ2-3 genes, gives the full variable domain GAGVSQTPSNKVTEKGKYVELRCDPISGHTALYWYRQSLGQGPEFLIYFQGTGAADDSGLPNDRFFAVRPEGSVSTLKIQRTERGDSAVYLCASSLGDDAGGITDTQYFGPGTRLTVL.